The 15 T cell receptor beta chains below all came from one sample that was sequenced in a study of T cells in Graves' hyperthyroidism and ophthalmopathy. From RNA transcripts, TCR beta CDR3 regions were amplified. First-round RT-PCR of the TCR CDR3 relied on the HTBI primer set. Each CDR3 protein is one row after TCRdb ran MiXCR on the multiplex PCR reads. Seen here are some 600,000 distinct CDR3 sequences, around 14% observed once, and the top ten hold 5.5% to 7.5%. The sequenced material came from blood. The source of these receptors is a woman in her twenties or thirties with Graves' hyperthyroidism that later progressed to Graves' ophthalmopathy.

This clonotype was observed many times. V gene TRBV30 combines with J gene TRBJ1-2, with a tentative D call TRBD1 (5 bases). Germline V gene data show CDR1 as GTSNPN and CDR2 as SVGIG (reference sequence). V lost 1 base and J lost 2, with 11 bases in between. This CDR3 has 14 residues. The CDR3 is CAWSGGPGNYGYTF. CDR3 bases: TGTGCCTGGAGTGGGGGCCCGGGGAACTATGGCTACACCTTC. Combining the CDR3 with reference TRBV30 and TRBJ1-2 gives the whole variable domain SQTIHQWPATLVQPVGSPLSLECTVEGTSNPNLYWYRQAAGRGLQLLFYSVGIGQISSEVPQNLSASRPQDRQFILSSKKLLLSDSGFYLCAWSGGPGNYGYTFGSGTRLTVV.

Ten or more counts support this clonotype. The genes are TRBV5-5 and TRBJ2-4; 9 nucleotides line up with TRBD1. The CDR3 has 16 amino acids. Losses at the gene ends were 1 base for V and 1 base for J; bases not matched to a gene: 3. Germline loops: CDR1 SGHKS, CDR2 YYEKEE (reference sequence). The CDR3 reads CASSLWTGEAKNIQYF. CDR3 coding DNA: TGTGCCAGCAGCTTGTGGACAGGGGAGGCCAAAAACATTCAGTACTTC.

In regard to this clonotype: The conserved closing phenylalanine or tryptophan is absent in this CDR3, likely reflecting a read error. The chain recombines TRBV11-3 with TRBJ2-5; possible D gene TRBD2, 5 bases. The V gene's germline CDR1 is SGHNT and CDR2 YENEEA. The CDR3 is made up of 17 amino acids. V lost 5 bases and J 3 bases, leaving 22 bases between the germline ends. The CDR3 loop is CASSRPLLASGKETQYV. DNA for the CDR3: TGTGCCAGCAGCCGACCACTCCTAGCCTCGGGGAAAGAGACCCAGTACGTC.

This clonotype was counted at least ten times. This chain uses TRBV3-1 with TRBJ1-2, with D possibly matching TRBD1 (5 bases). The length of the CDR3 is 12 residues. V dropped 1 base and J dropped 8 bases, with 8 bases sitting between them. In germline, CDR1 is LGHDT, CDR2 YNNKEL (reference sequence). CDR3 loop: CASSQGRGGYTF. The CDR3, as DNA: TGTGCCAGCAGCCAAGGAAGGGGCGGCTACACCTTC.

About this clonotype: A junction boundary mismatches the germline segment, possibly from a read error. The chain combines TRBV27 with TRBJ2-2; the D gene is possibly TRBD1 (6 bases). CDR3 length: 16 residues. The V gene's germline CDR1 is MNHEY and CDR2 SMNVEV (reference sequence). The CDR3 loop is CASSLSGTLNTRELFF. CDR3 DNA: TGTGCCAGCAGTCTCTCCGGGACACTAAACACCAGGGAGCTGTTTTTT.

This clonotype came up many times. The chain is built from TRBV12-3 or TRBV12-4 and TRBJ2-5; D unresolved. V lost 3 bases and J 4 bases, leaving 9 bases between the germline ends. The CDR3 runs to 13 residues. CDR3 loop: CASSLNLVETQYF. The CDR3 coding sequence is TGTGCCAGCAGTTTGAACCTAGTAGAGACCCAGTACTTC.

This clonotype was observed many times. The rearrangement joins TRBV5-1 to TRBJ2-3, with D possibly being TRBD2 (6 bases). Trimming pared 2 bases from V and 2 bases from J, leaving 15 bases between. The length of the CDR3 is 16 residues. The V gene's germline CDR1 is SGHRS and CDR2 YFSETQ. CDR3 nucleotides: TGCGCCAGCAGCTTCGGGACTTCTCCCCTCACAGATACGCAGTATTTT. The encoded protein is CASSFGTSPLTDTQYF.

The table lists this clonotype with a few counts. The chain carries TRBV5-1 and TRBJ1-1, with 10 bases matching TRBD1. Looked up from germline, CDR1 is SGHRS and CDR2 is YFSETQ. The junction had 11 bases not matched to a gene; V was cut back by 4 bases and J by 5 bases. The CDR3 covers 16 residues. The CDR3 sequence is CASSPRTGGGSTEAFF. In DNA form, the CDR3 reads TGCGCCAGCAGCCCCCGGACAGGGGGAGGGAGTACTGAAGCTTTCTTT.

This clonotype was found many times. The chain recombines TRBV28 with TRBJ2-3; D uncertain. The CDR3 covers 14 residues. In germline, CDR1 is MDHEN, CDR2 SYDVKM. V lost 6 bases, J lost 4 bases, and 14 bases lay in between. The CDR3 protein is CASSQLKAADTQYF. The CDR3 DNA sequence: TGTGCCAGCAGCCAACTAAAGGCGGCAGATACGCAGTATTTT.

The table lists this clonotype with many counts. The chain is built from TRBV6-1 and TRBJ1-6; 7 bases fit TRBD1. Germline V gene data show CDR1 as MNHNS and CDR2 as SASEGT. The CDR3 contains 17 residues. The V gene end was trimmed by 7 bases and the J gene end by 7 bases; junction bases not matched to a gene: 16. DNA of the CDR3: TGTGCCAGCAAAAGGGGGCGCGCCGGGACATCAAATTCACCCCTCCACTTT. As protein: CASKRGRAGTSNSPLHF.

The table lists this clonotype with many counts. The V call is TRBV7-8, the J call TRBJ2-1; D is possibly TRBD1 (5 bases). The CDR3 runs 14 residues. Germline CDR1 and CDR2: SGHVS and FQNEAQ. Deletions cut 1 base from V and 9 bases from J, with 13 bases between. The CDR3 sequence is CASSLVSGNGEQFF. The CDR3 DNA reads TGTGCCAGCAGCTTAGTGTCAGGGAATGGTGAGCAGTTCTTC.

The rearrangement joins TRBV28 to TRBJ2-1, with TRBD2 as a possible D gene (5 bases). The CDR3 is 15 amino acids. Germline CDR1 MDHEN, CDR2 SYDVKM. V dropped 3 bases and J dropped 3 bases, with 12 bases sitting between them. In nucleotides, the CDR3 is TGTGCCAGCAGTTTGATCCGGGGTCGCTACAATGAGCAGTTCTTC. It encodes CASSLIRGRYNEQFF.

This clonotype was recorded many times. This chain uses TRBV20-1 with TRBJ1-1; possible D gene TRBD1, 6 bases. Between the trimmed V and J ends, which lost 6 bases and 2 bases, there was a span of 13 bases. CDR3 length: 13 residues. Germline V gene lookup returns CDR1 DFQATT and CDR2 SNEGSKA (reference sequence). CDR3 sequence: CSAAAGTNTEAFF. CDR3 DNA sequence: TGCAGTGCGGCCGCGGGGACAAACACTGAAGCTTTCTTT.

V usage is TRBV6-4 and J usage is TRBJ2-1; 7 nucleotides match TRBD2. The junction had 20 bases not matched to a gene; V was cut back by 3 bases and J by 9 bases. There are 18 residues in the CDR3. Germline CDR1 is MRHNA and CDR2 is SNTAGT. The CDR3 is CASSDNLAVGTNTGEQFF. The CDR3 DNA is TGTGCCAGCAGTGATAATTTAGCTGTAGGGACTAACACGGGTGAGCAGTTCTTC.

This clonotype came up many times. This chain joins TRBV3-1 and TRBJ2-7; D not certain. The germline V and J ends were trimmed by 3 bases and 5 bases, with 14 bases remaining between them. The CDR3 is 14 amino acids. CDR1 is LGHDT, CDR2 YNNKEL, per germline (reference sequence). Written as DNA, the CDR3 is TGTGCCAGCAGCCACCCGGACGGTACAAACGAGCAGTACTTC. This gives the protein CASSHPDGTNEQYF.